The 21 T cell receptor beta chains given below trace back to one sample, sequenced in a study of T-cell memory formation after mild COVID-19. TCRdb recomputed calls from the 5' RACE reads with MiXCR, one row per CDR3 protein. The sample yields just over 400,000 distinct CDR3 sequences, about 25% seen once. What was sequenced was PBMCs or a T cell subset sorted from them (not recorded which). Every receptor here comes from an adult woman who had mild COVID-19 (a few samples of this study predate the infection). Cell type and time point are not known.

The genes are TRBV6-5 and TRBJ2-3, with 8 bases that match TRBD2. Trimming cost V 5 bases and J 4 bases; bases outside gene matches: 8. The CDR3 is made up of 15 amino acids. Germline assignment: CDR1 MNHEY and CDR2 SVGAGI. Here the CDR3 reads CASSPLSGSADTQYF. The DNA of the CDR3 is TGTGCCAGCAGTCCCCTCAGCGGGAGTGCAGATACGCAGTATTTT.

This clonotype came up a few times. The CDR3 reads CATRGPRVVADTQYF. The CDR3 DNA follows: TGTGCCACCCGGGGGCCGCGCGTGGTGGCGGATACGCAGTATTTT. The genes are TRBV27 and TRBJ2-3, with D possibly being TRBD1 or TRBD2 (6 bases each). CDR1 is MNHEY and CDR2 is SMNVEV in the germline V gene (reference sequence). Trimming pared 10 bases from V and 6 bases from J, leaving 23 bases between. The CDR3 totals 15 residues.

The rearrangement uses TRBV24-1 and TRBJ1-2; D gene uncertain. CDR1 is KGHDR and CDR2 is SFDVKD in the germline V gene. Trimming left V 7 bases short and J 6 bases short, with 8 bases between. The CDR3 runs 11 residues. The CDR3 loop reads CATRGDDGYTF. As DNA, the CDR3 is TGTGCCACCAGAGGAGATGATGGCTACACCTTC.

This sequence joins TRBV20-1 and TRBJ2-7, with D perhaps being TRBD1 or TRBD2 (6 bases each). The V gene's germline CDR1 is DFQATT and CDR2 SNEGSKA (reference sequence). CDR3 size: 12 residues. Trimming stripped 6 bases from V and 4 bases from J, with 13 bases between. The CDR3 nucleotides read TGCAGTGCAACGGGGGACACTTACGAGCAGTACTTC. Its protein is CSATGDTYEQYF.

This clonotype showed up just a few times. The chain has TRBV29-1 and TRBJ2-7, with D possibly called TRBD1 or TRBD2 (5 bases each). The V gene's germline CDR1 is SQVTM and CDR2 ANQGSEA. The length of the CDR3 is 12 residues. Trimming left V 6 bases short and J 4 bases short, with 13 bases between. As DNA, the CDR3 is TGCAGCGTACCAGGGAGTAGGTACGAGCAGTACTTC. Translating it yields CSVPGSRYEQYF.

This chain connects TRBV20-1 to TRBJ2-7, with D unresolved. Trimming pared 5 bases from V and 5 bases from J, leaving 22 bases between. Germline CDR1 is DFQATT and CDR2 is SNEGSKA (reference sequence). The CDR3 loop spans 15 amino acids. The CDR3 DNA reads as TGCAGTGCTGAACATCCGGTTCTCGCGTCCGACGAGCAGTACTTC. Translating gives CSAEHPVLASDEQYF.

This clonotype showed up just a few times. This rearrangement joins TRBV5-5 to TRBJ1-4; no clear D. The V end was cut by 2 bases, the J end by 5 bases, with 10 bases between. CDR1 and CDR2 (germline): SGHKS, YYEKEE (reference sequence). This CDR3 has 14 amino acids. Here the CDR3 DNA reads TGTGCCAGCAGCTTTTCGGGGAGCAATGAAAAACTGTTTTTT. It yields the protein CASSFSGSNEKLFF.

The rearrangement joins TRBV11-2 to TRBJ2-1; TRBD2 matches at 7 bases. The germline V gene encodes CDR1 SGHAT and CDR2 FQNNGV. CDR3 length: 17 amino acids. V gave up 5 bases and J gave up 0 bases; unmatched junction bases: 10. The CDR3 nucleotides are TGTGCCAGCAGCCGCCCCCGAGCGGGGATCTCCTACAATGAGCAGTTCTTC. Amino acid sequence: CASSRPRAGISYNEQFF.

This rearrangement joins TRBV12-3 or TRBV12-4 to TRBJ1-2; the D is unclear. The CDR3 is 13 residues long. Trimming took 3 bases from V and 4 from J, leaving 9 bases between them. CDR3 DNA: TGTGCCAGCAGTTTTCGGGAGAGCTATGGCTACACCTTC. Amino acids: CASSFRESYGYTF.

V gene TRBV7-9 combines with J gene TRBJ1-2; 7 bases map to TRBD1. Losses at the gene ends were 3 bases for V and 7 bases for J; bases not matched to a gene: 11. The CDR3 is made up of 15 amino acids. The V gene's germline CDR1 is SEHNR and CDR2 FQNEAQ (reference sequence). CDR3 protein: CASSFPEQGQLGYTF. CDR3 nucleotides: TGTGCCAGCAGCTTCCCAGAACAGGGGCAGCTTGGCTACACCTTC.

J is TRBJ1-5 and V is TRBV6-6, with D perhaps TRBD1 (6 bases). The V end lost 6 bases, the J end lost 8 bases, and 11 bases lay between the germline ends. Germline CDR1 and CDR2: MNHNY and SVGAGI (reference sequence). The length of the CDR3 is 12 residues. CDR3 protein: CASSPDSKPQHF. The CDR3 DNA reads TGTGCCAGCAGCCCGGACAGCAAGCCCCAGCATTTT.

The V and J genes are TRBV20-1 and TRBJ1-1, with D perhaps TRBD1 (6 bases). Trimming shortened V by 3 bases and J by 0 bases, and 20 bases separated the two germline ends. The CDR3 length is 17 residues. CDR1 DFQATT and CDR2 SNEGSKA come from the germline V gene (reference sequence). CDR3 in amino acids: CSASSGGRGAMNTEAFF. CDR3 DNA sequence: TGCAGTGCTAGCTCCGGGGGTAGGGGGGCCATGAACACTGAAGCTTTCTTT.

The genes are TRBV9 and TRBJ2-7, with D maybe TRBD2 (6 bases). The V and J ends lost 3 bases and 4 bases respectively, with 17 bases between them. Germline V CDR1 and CDR2: SGDLS, YYNGEE. CDR3 size: 15 residues. CDR3 bases: TGTGCCAGCAGCGCAGACGGGGGAGGCTATTACGAGCAGTACTTC. Encoded protein: CASSADGGGYYEQYF.

This chain links TRBV5-1 with TRBJ2-2; either TRBD1 or TRBD2 may fit D (5 bases each). There are 16 residues in the CDR3. V lost 1 base and J lost 5, with 15 bases in between. The germline gives CDR1 SGHRS, CDR2 YFSETQ. CDR3 coding DNA: TGCGCCAGCAGCTTGAAAGGAGTCAGGGAGACCGGGGAGCTGTTTTTT. It codes for CASSLKGVRETGELFF. The full variable domain, completed using reference TRBV5-1 and TRBJ2-2, is KAGVTQTPRYLIKTRGQQVTLSCSPISGHRSVSWYQQTPGQGLQFLFEYFSETQRNKGNFPGRFSGRQFSNSRSEMNVSTLELGDSALYLCASSLKGVRETGELFFGEGSRLTVL.

The chain couples TRBV18 to TRBJ1-1, with no clear D. Germline V gene lookup returns CDR1 KGHSH and CDR2 LQKENI. This CDR3 region has 13 residues. The V end was cut by 10 bases, the J end by 1 base, with 13 bases between. CDR3 nucleotides: TGTGCCACTCAATCCAAGGGGAACACTGAAGCTTTCTTT. Translating gives CATQSKGNTEAFF. The variable domain in full, completed from reference TRBV18 and TRBJ1-1, reads NAGVMQNPRHLVRRRGQEARLRCSPMKGHSHVYWYRQLPEEGLKFMVYLQKENIIDESGMPKERFSAEFPKEGPSILRIQQVVRGDSAAYFCATQSKGNTEAFFGQGTRLTVV.

The chain recombines TRBV10-3 with TRBJ2-3, with D maybe TRBD1 (6 bases). Germline CDR1 ENHRY, CDR2 SYGVKD. The CDR3 loop spans 16 amino acids. The ends were cut back, 4 bases at V and 6 bases at J, with 20 bases in the middle. The CDR3 sequence: CAISGEQGPTWDTQYF. The CDR3 DNA follows: TGTGCCATCAGTGGGGAACAGGGCCCAACTTGGGATACGCAGTATTTT.

This chain uses TRBV12-3 or TRBV12-4 with TRBJ2-7, with a possible D match to TRBD1 (6 bases). There are 13 residues in the CDR3. The germline V and J ends were trimmed by 4 bases and 4 bases, with 11 bases remaining between them. As DNA, the CDR3 is TGTGCCAGCAGTTACCGGGACACATACGAGCAGTACTTC. Translating gives CASSYRDTYEQYF.

This clonotype was picked up a small number of times. CDR3 coding DNA: TGTGCCAGCAGTGGGGACAGGAATTCACCCCTCCACTTT. It is translated as CASSGDRNSPLHF. V and J are TRBV6-1 and TRBJ1-6; 8 nucleotides agree with TRBD1. This CDR3 region has 13 residues. With V trimmed by 4 bases and J by 7 bases, 0 bases remained unmatched. Germline assignment: CDR1 MNHNS and CDR2 SASEGT.

This clonotype turned up a few times. The chain couples TRBV9 to TRBJ1-2, with 7 nucleotides matching TRBD1. Germline V gene lookup returns CDR1 SGDLS and CDR2 YYNGEE. The CDR3 has 16 residues. The V segment lost 3 bases and the J segment 3 bases; nucleotides outside the gene matches: 11. The CDR3 loop is CASSEPREGADYGYTF. CDR3 nucleotides: TGTGCCAGCAGCGAACCCAGGGAGGGGGCAGACTATGGCTACACCTTC. The complete variable domain, with remaining parts taken from reference TRBV9 and TRBJ1-2, reads DSGVTQTPKHLITATGQRVTLRCSPRSGDLSVYWYQQSLDQGLQFLIQYYNGEERAKGNILERFSAQQFPDLHSELNLSSLELGDSALYFCASSEPREGADYGYTFGSGTRLTVV.

This clonotype was counted only a few times. The CDR3 loop reads CAISGGDGQETQYF. The CDR3, as DNA: TGTGCCATCAGTGGGGGGGACGGCCAAGAGACCCAGTACTTC. The chain couples TRBV10-3 to TRBJ2-5; possibly TRBD2 for D (6 bases). From germline, CDR1 is ENHRY and CDR2 SYGVKD. The CDR3 consists of 14 residues. Trimming took off 4 bases at V and 1 base at J, with 10 bases between the two ends.

This clonotype turned up a few times. The chain carries TRBV6-2 or TRBV6-3 and TRBJ2-1; D may be TRBD2 (5 bases). V was shortened by 8 bases and J by 6 bases, with 17 bases between the two germline ends. The CDR3 sequence is 14 residues long. The germline V gene has CDR1 MNHEY and CDR2 SVGEGT. The CDR3 DNA is TGTGCCAGCTCCGACCTGACTAAGGCCAATGAGCAGTTCTTC. This gives the protein CASSDLTKANEQFF.